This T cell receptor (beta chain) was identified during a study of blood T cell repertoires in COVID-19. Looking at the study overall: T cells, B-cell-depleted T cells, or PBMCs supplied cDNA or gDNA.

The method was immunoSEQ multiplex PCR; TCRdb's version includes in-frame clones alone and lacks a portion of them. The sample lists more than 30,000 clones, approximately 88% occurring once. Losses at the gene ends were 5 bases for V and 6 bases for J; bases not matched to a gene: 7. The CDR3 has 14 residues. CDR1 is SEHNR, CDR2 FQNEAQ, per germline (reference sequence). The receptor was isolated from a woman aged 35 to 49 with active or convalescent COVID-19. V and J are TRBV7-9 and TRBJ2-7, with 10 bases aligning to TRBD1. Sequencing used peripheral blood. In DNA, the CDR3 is TGTGCCAGCAGCCCTTCGGACAGGGGGGTCGAGCAGTACTTC. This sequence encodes CASSPSDRGVEQYF.